The clone carrying this T cell receptor beta chain has a single count. This entry belongs to a study of CD8+ T cells in alopecia areata. RNA, once extracted, was reverse transcribed into cDNA for use as the sequencing template. Assay used: immunoSEQ multiplex PCR; TCRdb lists only in-frame clones, some missing. The repertoire holds some 190,000 clones, with around 56% as singletons. The CDR3 is made up of 14 amino acids. Germline CDR1 and CDR2: SQVTM and ANQGSEA. Trimming took off 0 bases at V and 4 bases at J, with 12 bases between the two ends. Described treatment: oral pan-JAK inhibitor, 5-10 mg twice daily.

Sequencing was performed on CD4+ T cells sorted from blood, taken at week 4, from a patient treated with tofacitinib. The origin of this receptor is a human donor with alopecia areata. The chain has TRBV29-1 and TRBJ2-5, with TRBD1 as a possible D gene (7 bases). This chain's CDR3 is CSVEDRQGGETQYF. DNA for the CDR3: TGCAGCGTTGAAGATCGGCAGGGGGGAGAGACCCAGTACTTC.